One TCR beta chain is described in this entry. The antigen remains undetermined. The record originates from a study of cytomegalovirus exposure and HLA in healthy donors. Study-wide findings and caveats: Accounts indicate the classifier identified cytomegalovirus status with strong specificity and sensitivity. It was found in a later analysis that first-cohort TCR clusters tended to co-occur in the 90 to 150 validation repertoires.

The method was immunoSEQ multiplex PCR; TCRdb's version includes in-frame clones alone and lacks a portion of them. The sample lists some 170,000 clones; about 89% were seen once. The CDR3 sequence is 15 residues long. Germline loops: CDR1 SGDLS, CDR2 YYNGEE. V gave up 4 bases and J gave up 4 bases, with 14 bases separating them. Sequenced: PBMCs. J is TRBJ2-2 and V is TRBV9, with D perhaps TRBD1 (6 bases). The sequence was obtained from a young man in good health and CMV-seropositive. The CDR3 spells CASSPGAGVTGELFF. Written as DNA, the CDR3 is TGTGCCAGCAGCCCCGGGGCAGGGGTCACCGGGGAGCTGTTTTTT. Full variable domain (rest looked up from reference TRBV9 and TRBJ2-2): DSGVTQTPKHLITATGQRVTLRCSPRSGDLSVYWYQQSLDQGLQFLIQYYNGEERAKGNILERFSAQQFPDLHSELNLSSLELGDSALYFCASSPGAGVTGELFFGEGSRLTVL.